These 10 T cell receptor beta chains were all obtained from the same sample, sequenced in a study of read filtering for tumor transcriptome and immune sequencing (TCRdb year 2020). The sample was run on an Illumina HiSeq 4000. Starting from approximately 0.4 ug RNA, TCR libraries were constructed with the Immunoverse kit using molecular barcoded adaptors that cover the alpha/delta and beta/gamma chains. The public reads were run again by TCRdb, first through fastp at Q25 and then through MiXCR, and only productive beta chains were kept. Rows matching on CDR3 protein sequence are summarized as one entry with the most common DNA and genes. Across this sample there are 62,000 or so distinct CDR3 sequences, with approximately 22% seen only once. The top ten clones comprise about a sixth of the sample. Sequencing used a population of CD138-negative cells sorted from bone marrow. The cell subset or site label here, explained by the study, means: bone marrow mononuclear cells depleted of CD138+ plasma/myeloma cells by negative magnetic selection. Receptors were obtained from a donor aged 40 or over with multiple myeloma.

This clonotype was recorded at least ten times. The chain links TRBV6-1 to TRBJ2-7, with 10 positions matching TRBD1. CDR1 MNHNS and CDR2 SASEGT come from the germline V gene. CDR3 length: 15 amino acids. J lost 5 bases, V lost 2 bases, and 6 bases had no gene match. The CDR3 region is CASSEMGQGRDEQYF. In DNA form, the CDR3 reads TGTGCCAGCAGTGAAATGGGACAGGGGCGAGACGAGCAGTACTTC.

In its sample, this clonotype was seen many times. The J gene is TRBJ2-7, the V gene TRBV28, with 7 bases that match TRBD1. The germline CDR1 and CDR2 sequences are MDHEN and SYDVKM. Trimming cost V 6 bases and J 12 bases; bases outside gene matches: 17. The length of the CDR3 is 14 residues. CDR3 bases: TGTGCCAGCAGAGCCGGGACAGACCCTCCTTGGCGGTACTTC. As protein: CASRAGTDPPWRYF.

Of note for this clonotype: With a much larger clone just one base away, this may be a read error. The chain employs TRBV12-3 or TRBV12-4 and TRBJ1-1; unclear D gene. This CDR3 region has 13 residues. The CDR3 sequence is CASSFGLETEASF. For the CDR3, the DNA is TGTGCCAGCAGTTTTGGGCTAGAAACTGAAGCTTCCTTT.

To note about this clonotype: This may be a read error, as it is one base from a much larger clone. This sequence joins TRBV29-1 and TRBJ2-7; TRBD2 matches at 12 bases. V shed 4 bases, J shed 5 bases, and the junction held 0 bases outside the gene matches. CDR3 size: 12 residues. Germline lookup yields CDR1 SQVTM and CDR2 ANQGSEA. CDR3 coding DNA: TGCAGCGTTGGACTAGCGGGAGACGAGCAGTACTTC. It translates to CSVGLAGDEQYF.

By share of the sample, this clonotype is medium-sized. This rearrangement joins TRBV28 to TRBJ2-3; D not certain. V was shortened by 1 base and J by 1 base, with 12 bases between the two germline ends. Germline V lookup: CDR1 MDHEN, CDR2 SYDVKM. The CDR3 extends over 16 amino acids. CDR3 bases: TGTGCCAGCAGTTTATATTTATTGGGCGGCACAGATACGCAGTATTTT. Protein: CASSLYLLGGTDTQYF. The whole variable domain, filled in from reference TRBV28 and TRBJ2-3, reads DVKVTQSSRYLVKRTGEKVFLECVQDMDHENMFWYRQDPGLGLRLIYFSYDVKMKEKGDIPEGYSVSREKKERFSLILESASTNQTSMYLCASSLYLLGGTDTQYFGPGTRLTVL.

Ten or more counts support this clonotype. The V gene is TRBV6-2 or TRBV6-3, the J gene TRBJ2-2; no clear D gene. CDR3 length: 13 residues. Between the trimmed V and J ends, which lost 5 bases and 9 bases, there was a span of 13 bases. Germline assignment: CDR1 MNHEY and CDR2 SVGEGT. The CDR3 here is CASSPQTPWELFF. The CDR3 nucleotides are TGTGCCAGCAGTCCCCAGACTCCCTGGGAGCTGTTTTTT.

This clonotype was observed at least ten times. This chain connects TRBV24-1 to TRBJ2-1, with D unresolved. CDR3 length: 15 residues. The V and J ends lost 3 bases and 3 bases respectively, with 11 bases between them. Germline assignment: CDR1 KGHDR and CDR2 SFDVKD. CDR3 region: CATSDRAFGYNEQFF. CDR3 DNA sequence: TGTGCCACCAGTGATAGGGCGTTCGGCTACAATGAGCAGTTCTTC.

The chain recombines TRBV20-1 with TRBJ2-1; the match to TRBD2 covers 10 bases. The V and J ends lost 3 bases and 3 bases, in that order; junction bases with no gene match: 8. The CDR3 runs to 16 residues. CDR1 is DFQATT and CDR2 is SNEGSKA in the germline V gene (reference sequence). In nucleotides, the CDR3 is TGCAGTGCTAGGGTGTCTAGCGGGGGCCGCTACAATGAGCAGTTCTTC. This codes for CSARVSSGGRYNEQFF.

For this clonotype: This may be a read error: a much more frequent sequence differs by one nucleotide. The rearrangement links TRBV29-1 to TRBJ2-2; unclear D gene. The CDR3 sequence is 12 residues long. The ends were cut back, 5 bases at V and 1 base at J, with 5 bases in the middle. Germline CDR1 is SQVTM and CDR2 is ANQGSEA. The CDR3 sequence: CSVSGNTGELFF. The CDR3 region has the DNA TGCAGCGTTTCGGGGAACACCGGGGAGCTGTTTTTT.

On this clonotype: This may come from a read error, since a much larger clone is one base off. The V gene is TRBV28, the J gene TRBJ2-7; TRBD2 agrees at 7 bases. The V gene's germline CDR1 is MDHEN and CDR2 SYDVKM. CDR3 length: 14 residues. Trimming removed 7 bases from V and 8 bases from J; junction bases left unmatched: 14. The CDR3, as DNA: TGTGCCAGCACCCTACTAGCGCCGCCTGGGAAGCAGTACTTC. Translated, it gives CASTLLAPPGKQYF.